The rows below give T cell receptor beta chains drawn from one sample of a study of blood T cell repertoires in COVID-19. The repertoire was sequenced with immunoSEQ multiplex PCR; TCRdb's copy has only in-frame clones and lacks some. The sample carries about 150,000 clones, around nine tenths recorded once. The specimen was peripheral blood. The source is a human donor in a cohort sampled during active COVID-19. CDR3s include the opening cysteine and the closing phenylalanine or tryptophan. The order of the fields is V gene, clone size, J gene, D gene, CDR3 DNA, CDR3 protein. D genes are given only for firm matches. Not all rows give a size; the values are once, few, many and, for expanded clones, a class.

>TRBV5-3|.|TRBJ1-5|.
TGTGCCAGAAGCTTGGGATCCCCGACAGGTAAGAAAAATAGCAATCAGCCCCAGCATTTT
CARSLGSPTGKKNSNQPQHF
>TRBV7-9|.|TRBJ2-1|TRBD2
TGTGCCAGCAGCTTAGGAGGGGCTAGCGGGAGACACAATGAGCAGTTCTTC
CASSLGGASGRHNEQFF
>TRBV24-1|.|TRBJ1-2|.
TGTGCCACCAGTGATTTGGGCACAAGCTATGGCTACACCTTC
CATSDLGTSYGYTF
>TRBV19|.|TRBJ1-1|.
TGTGCCAGTAGCCTAACAGTGAACACTGAAGCTTTCTTT
CASSLTVNTEAFF
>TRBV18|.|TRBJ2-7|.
TGTGCCAGCTCACTACAGGCTCTAAACTACGAGCAGTACTTC
CASSLQALNYEQYF
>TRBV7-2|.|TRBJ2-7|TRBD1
TGTGCCAGCAGCTTAGGAGGCGGACAGGGATTCTACGAGCAGTACTTC
CASSLGGGQGFYEQYF
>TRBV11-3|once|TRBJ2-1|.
TGTGCCAGCAGCTTAGTCCTAGGAGGTGGGTCGCATGAGCAGTTCTTC
CASSLVLGGGSHEQFF
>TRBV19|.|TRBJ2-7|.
TGTGCCAGTAGTATCCTGACGGGCTACGAGCAGTACTTC
CASSILTGYEQYF
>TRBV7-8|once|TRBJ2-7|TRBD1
TGTGCCAGCAGAGGACAGGGGGCGGGGGAGCAGTACTTC
CASRGQGAGEQYF
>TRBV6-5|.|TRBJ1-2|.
TGTGCCACCCGGGAACAGACCTTCTATGGCTACACCTTC
CATREQTFYGYTF
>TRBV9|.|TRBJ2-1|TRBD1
TGTGCCAGCAGCGTAGCTCCCGGGACAGGGGGCAATGAGCAGTTCTTC
CASSVAPGTGGNEQFF
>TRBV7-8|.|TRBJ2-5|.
TGTGCCAGCAGCTTAGGGAGGCAAGAGACCCAGTACTTC
CASSLGRQETQYF
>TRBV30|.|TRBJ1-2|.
TGTGCCTGGAGTACGATATTAAAGGCCTCCTCAGGGAATCCTAACTATGGCTACACCTTC
CAWSTILKASSGNPNYGYTF
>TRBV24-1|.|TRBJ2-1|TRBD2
TGTGCCACCAGTTCAGAGGAACTAGCGGGAGGTCGACGCAATGAGCAGTTCTTC
CATSSEELAGGRRNEQFF
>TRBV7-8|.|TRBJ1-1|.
TGTGCCTCCCACCCAGGCGGCGGGTCAGGCGTAGCTTTCTTT
CASHPGGGSGVAFF
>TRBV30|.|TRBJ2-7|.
TGTGCCTGGAAGGGCCGGGGGTCGACCTACGAGCAGTACTTC
CAWKGRGSTYEQYF
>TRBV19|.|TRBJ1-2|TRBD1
TGTGCCAGTAGTGCGGGACAGGTACCTTATGGCTACACCTTC
CASSAGQVPYGYTF
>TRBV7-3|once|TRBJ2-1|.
TGTGCCAGCAGCCAAGGCAATCGACTAGAACCCTACAATGAGCAGTTCTTC
CASSQGNRLEPYNEQFF
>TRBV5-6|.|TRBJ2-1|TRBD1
TGTGCCAGCAGCTTGCGGACAGGAGAGCAGTTCTTC
CASSLRTGEQFF
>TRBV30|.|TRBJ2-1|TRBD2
TGTGCCTGCCCGGGGGGCTCCTACAATGAGCAGTTCTTC
CACPGGSYNEQFF
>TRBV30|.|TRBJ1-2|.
TGTGCCTGGAGTCTCGGCAGGGGTATCAATGGCTACACCTTC
CAWSLGRGINGYTF
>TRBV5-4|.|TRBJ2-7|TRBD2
TGTGCCAGCAGCTCATGGACTAGCGGGACCTACGAGCAGTACTTC
CASSSWTSGTYEQYF
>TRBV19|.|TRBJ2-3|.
TGTGCCAGTAGTATAGGTCGGGGAAGGAGCACAGATACGCAGTATTTT
CASSIGRGRSTDTQYF
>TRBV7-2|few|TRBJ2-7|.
TGTGCCAGCAGCCGGACAGTGGAATACGAGCAGTACTTC
CASSRTVEYEQYF
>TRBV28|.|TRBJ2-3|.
TGTGCCAGCAGTTTATGGGGCACAGGGTGGACAGATACGCAGTATTTT
CASSLWGTGWTDTQYF
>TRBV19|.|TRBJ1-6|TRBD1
TGTGCCAGTAGTATATTCCCACCGGGACAGGGCAATAATTCACCCCTCCACTTT
CASSIFPPGQGNNSPLHF
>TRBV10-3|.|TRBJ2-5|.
TGTGCCATCGGAGCCTCTAGCGACTTAACTCAAGAGACCCAGTACTTC
CAIGASSDLTQETQYF
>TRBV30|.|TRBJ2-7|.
TGTGCCTGGACCGTAGGAGCTTACGAGCAGTACTTC
CAWTVGAYEQYF
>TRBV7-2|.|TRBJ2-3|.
TGTGCCAGCAGCCCCCAGGCTAGCGAAATAGATACGCAGTATTTT
CASSPQASEIDTQYF
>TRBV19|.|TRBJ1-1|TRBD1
TGTGCCAGTAGTACCTACAGGGGTGTGAACACTGAAGCTTTCTTT
CASSTYRGVNTEAFF
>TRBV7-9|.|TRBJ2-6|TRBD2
TGTGCCAGCAGCGTTACTAGCGGGGGAGGCTCTGGGGCCAACGTCCTGACTTTC
CASSVTSGGGSGANVLTF
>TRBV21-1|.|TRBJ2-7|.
TGTGCCAGGATGACCGGGACTAGCGGGAGGGCCCGGTACGAGCAGTACTTC
CARMTGTSGRARYEQYF
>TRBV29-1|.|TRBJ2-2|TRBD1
TGCAGCGTTGAAGGCCCCCCGGGACAGGGGAGCACCGGGGAGCTGTTTTTT
CSVEGPPGQGSTGELFF
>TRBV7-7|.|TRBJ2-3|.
TGTGCCAGCAGCCAAAGGACAGAGAGCACAGATACGCAGTATTTT
CASSQRTESTDTQYF
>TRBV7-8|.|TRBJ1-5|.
TGTGCCAGCAGCTCAGGAGGGGCAGCCAGCAATCAGCCCCAGCATTTT
CASSSGGAASNQPQHF
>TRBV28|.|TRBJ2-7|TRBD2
TGTGCCAGTTCCCTAGCGGCTCCCTACGAGCAGTACTTC
CASSLAAPYEQYF
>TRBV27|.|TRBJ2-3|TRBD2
TGTGCCAGCAGCCCAGCGGGAGTTCACACAGATACGCAGTATTTT
CASSPAGVHTDTQYF
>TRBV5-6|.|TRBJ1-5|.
TGTGCCAGCAGCTTGGGCGTTAATCAGCCCCAGCATTTT
CASSLGVNQPQHF
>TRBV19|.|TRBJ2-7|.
TGTGCCAGTAGTGGTGGAGATGGGTTCGAGCAGTACTTC
CASSGGDGFEQYF
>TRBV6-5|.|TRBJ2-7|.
TGTGCCAGCAGTTACGGGCAGGGGGGCGAGCAGTACTTC
CASSYGQGGEQYF
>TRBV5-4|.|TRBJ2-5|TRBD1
TGTGCCAGCAGCTCCTACGGGACAGGCGGGGAGACCCAGTACTTC
CASSSYGTGGETQYF
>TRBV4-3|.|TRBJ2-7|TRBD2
TGCGCCAGCAGCCAAGAACTAGCGGGGGACGAGCAGTACTTC
CASSQELAGDEQYF
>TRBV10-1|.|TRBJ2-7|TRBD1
TGCGCCAGCAGTGATACAGGGGGAAGGACCTACGAGCAGTACTTC
CASSDTGGRTYEQYF
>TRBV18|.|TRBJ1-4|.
TGTGCCAGCTCGGCACAGGCGGGAGGTGAAAAACTGTTTTTT
CASSAQAGGEKLFF
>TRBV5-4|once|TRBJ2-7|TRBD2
TGTGCCAGCAGCTCTAGCGGGATGGGCGAGCAGTACTTC
CASSSSGMGEQYF
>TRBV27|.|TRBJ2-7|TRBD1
TGTGCCAGCAGTTTAACTGGACAGGAGTACTACGAGCAGTACTTC
CASSLTGQEYYEQYF
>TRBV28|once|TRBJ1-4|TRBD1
TGTGCCAGCCGAGCCTCAGGGGGCGCAAGGGAAAAACTGTTTTTT
CASRASGGAREKLFF
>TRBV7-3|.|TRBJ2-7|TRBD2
TGTGCCAGCAGCTTATTCGTGGGAGGGCTGGCCTACGAGCAGTACTTC
CASSLFVGGLAYEQYF
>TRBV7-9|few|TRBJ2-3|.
TGTGCCAGCAGTCCTACCCTCGGGGGTGGCACAGATACGCAGTATTTT
CASSPTLGGGTDTQYF
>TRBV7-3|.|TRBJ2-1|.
TGTGCCAGCAGCGCCAGCCCCTTCCGCGGGCAGTTCTTC
CASSASPFRGQFF
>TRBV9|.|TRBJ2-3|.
TGTGCCAGCAGCGTAGGTAGTAGCCAGAATACGCAGTATTTT
CASSVGSSQNTQYF
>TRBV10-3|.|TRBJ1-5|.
TGTGCCATCAGTGAGTCGACAGGTCAGCCCCAGCATTTT
CAISESTGQPQHF
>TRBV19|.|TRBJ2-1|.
TGTGCCAGTAGTATGGCAGGTCCCTACAATGAGCAGTTCTTC
CASSMAGPYNEQFF
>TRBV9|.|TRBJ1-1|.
TGTGCCAGCAGCGTAGATTTCGGGGGACCGAACACTGAAGCTTTCTTT
CASSVDFGGPNTEAFF
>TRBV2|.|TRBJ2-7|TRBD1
TGTGCCAGCTACCCCCGGGACAGGGGTTACGAGCAGTACTTC
CASYPRDRGYEQYF
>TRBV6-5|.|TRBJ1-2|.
TGTGCCAGCAGTAAACAGGGTTATGGCTACACCTTC
CASSKQGYGYTF